These 5 T cell receptor beta chains came from one sample sequenced in a study of long-term antiretroviral therapy in people with HIV. Run at survey level, the immunoSEQ assay was version v3.0. Generated by immunoSEQ multiplex PCR, the TCRdb table keeps only in-frame clones and is missing some. The table records about 36,000 clones, more than 80% of them present only once. The specimen was unsorted PBMCs, collected 3.4 years after starting antiretroviral therapy. All receptors come from a man aged 25 to 40 with HIV.

This clone was counted a few times. The chain links TRBV7-9 to TRBJ1-5; D ambiguous. Germline V gene sequence: CDR1 SEHNR, CDR2 FQNEAQ (reference sequence). This CDR3 is built from 14 residues. Trimming stripped 2 bases from V and 4 bases from J, with 9 bases between. The CDR3 region is CASSLPTDNQPQHF. In DNA, the CDR3 is TGTGCCAGCAGCTTACCAACGGATAATCAGCCCCAGCATTTT.

This clone was observed a few times. V usage is TRBV27 and J usage is TRBJ2-2; D may match TRBD1 or TRBD2 (5 bases each). Between the trimmed V and J ends, which lost 7 bases and 2 bases, there was a span of 14 bases. The CDR3 extends over 15 amino acids. CDR1 is MNHEY, CDR2 SMNVEV, per germline (reference sequence). CDR3 region: CASTLRGLNTGELFF. The CDR3 bases are TGTGCCAGCACCCTGAGGGGTCTAAACACCGGGGAGCTGTTTTTT.

The rearrangement joins TRBV5-1 to TRBJ2-2; tentatively, D is TRBD2 (5 bases). Deletions cut 4 bases from V and 7 bases from J, with 11 bases between. CDR3 length: 13 amino acids. Germline-derived CDR1 and CDR2 are SGHRS and YFSETQ. The DNA of the CDR3 is TGCGCCAGCAGCACCGAGGGTCTCGGGGAGCTGTTTTTT. Protein sequence: CASSTEGLGELFF.

J is TRBJ2-3 and V is TRBV10-2; TRBD2 agrees at 8 bases. Trimming at V came to 5 bases and at J to 0 bases, leaving 1 base not matched to a gene. The V gene's germline CDR1 is WSHSY and CDR2 SAAADI. The CDR3 runs to 14 residues. CDR3 protein: CASSLAGSTDTQYF. In nucleotides, the CDR3 is TGCGCCAGCAGTTTAGCGGGAAGCACAGATACGCAGTATTTT.

This chain joins TRBV27 and TRBJ2-7, with 9 positions matching TRBD1. This CDR3 is built from 17 residues. Germline loops: CDR1 MNHEY, CDR2 SMNVEV (reference sequence). Germline trimming cut 2 bases from V and 2 bases from J; bases unmatched to any gene: 10. CDR3 region: CASSLVGTGRSAYEQYF. Written as DNA, the CDR3 is TGTGCCAGCAGTTTAGTTGGGACAGGGAGGTCCGCCTACGAGCAGTACTTC.